This TCR beta chain was found in a study of metastatic and nonmetastatic thyroid tumors. Among the patients, none had received any treatment before thyroid surgery. Through MiXCR, TCRdb re-clonotyped the PCR reads. Found here are around 15,000 clones, 20% to 25% of them singletons; the top ten hold approximately 13%. This clone showed up many times. A junction end diverges from the germline sequence, so it may reflect a read error. CDR1 is KGHDR and CDR2 is SFDVKD in the germline V gene. This CDR3 spans 11 amino acids. The receptor was derived from a male donor with papillary thyroid cancer or a benign thyroid nodule (not recorded which). Some clones in this sample may be carry-over from other donors' samples. The rearrangement joins TRBV24-1 to TRBJ1-3; no reliable D call. Sequenced: tumor tissue. As DNA, the CDR3 is TGTGCCACCTGTGACGGAAACACCATATATTTT. It encodes CATCDGNTIYF.